This T cell receptor beta chain was documented in a study of glioma-infiltrating T cells. Study information: Glioblastomas were WHO grade IV, sampled at first diagnosis; low-grade were grade II. Before surgery, glioma patients received dexamethasone for at most six days. Sequencing aimed for 4.5- to 10-fold coverage of approximately 990,000 peripheral T cells.

General study points: Gliomas, especially low-grade, showed above-expected tissue-blood divergence; non-neoplastic patients showed below.

The V and J ends lost 3 bases and 3 bases respectively, with 11 bases between them. This CDR3 is built from 14 residues. Germline V gene lookup returns CDR1 MNHEY and CDR2 SMNVEV (reference sequence). As for this clonotype: No antigen is known for it. A read error may be the cause here, since a much bigger clone is one base away.

The iRepertoire nested amplicon-rescue multiplex PCR amplified TCR alpha and beta CDR3s from RNA. MiXCR, run by TCRdb on the multiplex PCR reads, gives a single entry per CDR3 protein. The sample has a few hundred thousand distinct CDR3 sequences; roughly 41% are singletons. The clonotype was recovered from a human donor with low-grade glioma or glioblastoma, undergoing nonglioma brain surgery, or in good health (not recorded which). This rearrangement joins TRBV27 to TRBJ1-1, with D perhaps TRBD1 (5 bases). Sequenced: glioma tissue, nonneoplastic brain tissue, or PBMCs (not recorded which). The CDR3 nucleotides are TGTGCCAGCAGTTTGAGAGACAGATACACTGAAGCTTTCTTT. Protein: CASSLRDRYTEAFF.